The 26 T cell receptor beta chains presented below share a single source sample, sequenced in a study of T cells in Graves' hyperthyroidism and ophthalmopathy. Amplification of TCR beta CDR3 regions was performed using RNA transcripts as template. The study used the HTBI primer set for a first-round RT-PCR of the TCR CDR3. TCRdb processed the multiplex PCR reads anew with MiXCR; each CDR3 protein has one entry. Of 450,000 to 700,000 distinct CDR3 sequences in the sample, 35% to 55% were seen once. Sequenced: peripheral blood or thyroid tissue (not recorded which). These receptors originate from an adult woman with Graves' disease, either hyperthyroidism or ophthalmopathy (not recorded which).

The chain links TRBV25-1 to TRBJ1-2; D unresolved. Trimming left V 9 bases short and J 3 bases short, with 17 bases between. Germline loops: CDR1 MGHDK, CDR2 SYGVNS. This CDR3 has 14 residues. The CDR3 coding sequence is TGTGCCAGTGCAACGTCTTTGGGGTACTATGGCTACACCTTC. Its translation is CASATSLGYYGYTF.

The chain employs TRBV7-2 and TRBJ2-5; TRBD1 matches at 8 bases. The junction had 9 bases not matched to a gene; V was cut back by 1 base and J by 5 bases. The V gene's germline CDR1 is SGHTA and CDR2 FQGNSA. The CDR3 extends over 16 amino acids. Here the CDR3 DNA reads TGTGCCAGCAGCTTAGTCCGACAGGGGATGAGGGAGACCCAGTACTTC. Amino acids: CASSLVRQGMRETQYF. Variable domain in full (rest from reference TRBV7-2 and TRBJ2-5): GAGVSQSPSNKVTEKGKDVELRCDPISGHTALYWYRQSLGQGLEFLIYFQGNSAPDKSGLPSDRFSAERTGGSVSTLTIQRTQQEDSAVYLCASSLVRQGMRETQYFGPGTRLLVL.

The J gene is TRBJ2-2, the V gene TRBV9, with unresolved D. Trimming pared 7 bases from V and 2 bases from J, leaving 18 bases between. This CDR3 contains 16 residues. Germline V CDR1 and CDR2: SGDLS, YYNGEE. The CDR3 loop reads CASSVPGSGNTGELFF. The CDR3 bases are TGTGCCAGCTCAGTCCCGGGCTCAGGAAACACCGGGGAGCTGTTTTTT. Supplemented by reference TRBV9 and TRBJ2-2, the full variable domain reads DSGVTQTPKHLITATGQRVTLRCSPRSGDLSVYWYQQSLDQGLQFLIQYYNGEERAKGNILERFSAQQFPDLHSELNLSSLELGDSALYFCASSVPGSGNTGELFFGEGSRLTVL.

This clonotype was detected ten times or more. The rearrangement uses TRBV5-8 and TRBJ2-7, with 15 positions matching TRBD2. Trimming took 0 bases from V and 7 from J; bases not matched to a gene: 8. The CDR3 sequence is 17 residues long. The germline gives CDR1 SGHTS, CDR2 YDEGEE. The CDR3 sequence: CASSLGTSGRVSREQYF. CDR3 nucleotides: TGTGCCAGCAGCTTGGGGACTAGCGGGAGGGTGTCTCGGGAGCAGTACTTC. Combining the CDR3 with reference TRBV5-8 and TRBJ2-7 gives the whole variable domain EAGVTQSPTHLIKTRGQQATLRCSPISGHTSVYWYQQALGLGLQFLLWYDEGEERNRGNFPPRFSGRQFPNYSSELNVNALELEDSALYLCASSLGTSGRVSREQYFGPGTRLTVT.

The sample holds a few counts of this clonotype. This chain connects TRBV29-1 to TRBJ1-1; D gene uncertain. Germline V gene data show CDR1 as SQVTM and CDR2 as ANQGSEA. V was pared by 7 bases and J by 10 bases, with 19 bases between. CDR3 length: 12 amino acids. The chain's CDR3 is CSATASRLGAFF. CDR3 in DNA: TGCAGCGCAACGGCGAGCAGGCTGGGAGCTTTCTTT.

There are many counts of this clonotype. This chain uses TRBV20-1 with TRBJ2-5, with unresolved D. The CDR3 sequence is 14 residues long. V gave up 0 bases and J gave up 5 bases, with 13 bases separating them. The V gene's germline CDR1 is DFQATT and CDR2 SNEGSKA (reference sequence). The CDR3 DNA reads as TGCAGTGCTAGAGATCCGCGTTCCGGGGAGACCCAGTACTTC. Translation gives CSARDPRSGETQYF.

This clonotype was picked up a small number of times. The genes are TRBV5-1 and TRBJ2-6; tentatively, D is TRBD1 (6 bases). CDR3 length equals 16 residues. With 0 bases removed from V and 4 bases from J, the gap between germline ends came to 11 bases. The V gene's germline CDR1 is SGHRS and CDR2 YFSETQ. The CDR3 sequence is CASSLGDTPGANVLTF. The CDR3 DNA follows: TGCGCCAGCAGCTTGGGGGACACTCCCGGGGCCAACGTCCTGACTTTC.

This clonotype occurred many times. The chain joins TRBV7-2 to TRBJ1-2, with TRBD1 matching 8 bases. The V and J ends lost 6 bases and 5 bases, in that order; junction bases with no gene match: 5. Germline CDR1 reads SGHTA; CDR2 reads FQGNSA. The CDR3 has 13 residues. The CDR3 spells CASRPTGEYGYTF. The CDR3 region has the DNA TGTGCCAGCAGGCCGACAGGGGAATATGGCTACACCTTC.

There are many counts of this clonotype. The chain recombines TRBV11-2 with TRBJ2-7; TRBD1 agrees at 7 bases. The CDR3 totals 16 residues. V dropped 4 bases and J dropped 3; count of bases not matched to a gene: 12. CDR1 and CDR2 (germline): SGHAT, FQNNGV. The CDR3 is CASSSIQGRSLYEQYF. The CDR3 bases are TGTGCCAGCAGCTCGATACAGGGGCGAAGTCTCTACGAGCAGTACTTC.

The rearrangement uses TRBV6-4 and TRBJ2-5; D possibly matches TRBD1 or TRBD2 (6 bases each). V was clipped by 0 bases and J by 4 bases, with 9 bases between them. The length of the CDR3 is 14 residues. Per the germline V gene, CDR1 is MRHNA and CDR2 is SNTAGT. CDR3 bases: TGTGCCAGCAGTGACTCGACGGGGGCAGAGACCCAGTACTTC. Protein sequence: CASSDSTGAETQYF.

This clonotype was observed at least ten times. The CDR3: CSARAGGAGYTF. The CDR3 DNA reads as TGCAGTGCTAGAGCAGGAGGGGCTGGCTACACCTTC. The chain links TRBV20-1 to TRBJ1-2, with D perhaps matching TRBD1 (5 bases). The germline V and J ends were trimmed by 1 base and 7 bases, with 10 bases remaining between them. Germline V lookup: CDR1 DFQATT, CDR2 SNEGSKA (reference sequence). The CDR3 spans 12 residues.

This rearrangement joins TRBV7-2 to TRBJ1-6, with a tentative D call TRBD1 (6 bases). The V gene lost 7 bases and the J gene lost 14 bases, with 15 bases spanning the gap. The CDR3 loop spans 12 amino acids. The germline V gene has CDR1 SGHTA and CDR2 FQGNSA. The CDR3 bases are TGTGCCAGCACCAAGGGGGATTACACCCTCCACTTT. Protein product: CASTKGDYTLHF.

The J gene is TRBJ2-6, the V gene TRBV2; TRBD1 matches at 7 bases. J was trimmed by 11 bases and V by 7 bases; bases with no gene match: 17. The CDR3 is 16 amino acids. Germline CDR1 and CDR2: SNHLY and FYNNEI. For the CDR3, the DNA is TGTGCCAGCACGCCCTGGGGAAAGGGGGCAAAAGACGTCCTGACTTTC. This sequence encodes CASTPWGKGAKDVLTF.

This clonotype was counted many times. V usage is TRBV20-1 and J usage is TRBJ1-1, with D perhaps matching TRBD1 (5 bases). Germline-derived CDR1 and CDR2 are DFQATT and SNEGSKA (reference sequence). The germline V and J ends were trimmed by 3 bases and 0 bases, with 14 bases remaining between them. The CDR3 is 15 residues long. CDR3 nucleotide sequence: TGCAGTGCTAGTGGTTTGGGGGTGGTGAACACTGAAGCTTTCTTT. This codes for CSASGLGVVNTEAFF.

This clonotype was picked up many times. The chain uses TRBV7-9 and TRBJ1-5; the D is unclear. V was trimmed by 5 bases and J by 0 bases, leaving 11 bases between them. The CDR3 has 15 residues. Germline assignment: CDR1 SEHNR and CDR2 FQNEAQ (reference sequence). The CDR3 reads CASSPRLDSNQPQHF. In DNA, the CDR3 is TGTGCCAGCAGCCCCCGACTGGATAGCAATCAGCCCCAGCATTTT. The entire variable domain, with the rest obtained from reference TRBV7-9 and TRBJ1-5, is as follows: DTGVSQNPRHKITKRGQNVTFRCDPISEHNRLYWYRQTLGQGPEFLTYFQNEAQLEKSRLLSDRFSAERPKGSFSTLEIQRTEQGDSAMYLCASSPRLDSNQPQHFGDGTRLSIL.

This chain joins TRBV10-2 and TRBJ1-2; 11 bases align to TRBD1. The CDR3 runs to 15 residues. Germline CDR1 is WSHSY and CDR2 is SAAADI. V trimming: 6 bases; J trimming: 4 bases; junction bases outside the gene matches: 7. Here the CDR3 reads CASRKGQGAPYGYTF. CDR3 DNA: TGCGCCAGCAGGAAAGGACAGGGGGCGCCCTATGGCTACACCTTC.

This rearrangement joins TRBV6-5 to TRBJ1-5; 8 positions match TRBD1. CDR1 is MNHEY, CDR2 SVGAGI, per germline. V was clipped by 8 bases and J by 11 bases; unmatched bases: 11. The CDR3 is 13 amino acids. The CDR3 DNA sequence: TGTGCCAGCGGTCAGGGGGCGGGGGAGACCCAGCATTTT. Its translation is CASGQGAGETQHF.

The chain combines TRBV12-3 or TRBV12-4 with TRBJ1-1, with D maybe TRBD1 (5 bases). Trimming shortened V by 5 bases and J by 6 bases, and 19 bases separated the two germline ends. The CDR3 length is 15 residues. The CDR3 sequence: CASSQKRGQIAEAFF. The DNA for the CDR3 is TGTGCCAGCAGTCAGAAACGGGGCCAGATTGCTGAAGCTTTCTTT.

The sample holds many counts of this clonotype. The rearrangement links TRBV5-1 to TRBJ2-5; D is perhaps TRBD1 (6 bases). The CDR3 covers 13 residues. The germline CDR1 and CDR2 sequences are SGHRS and YFSETQ. V lost 7 bases to trimming and J lost 4 bases, with 14 bases between them. CDR3 region: CASGRDKGETQYF. The CDR3 nucleotides are TGCGCCAGCGGAAGGGACAAGGGAGAGACCCAGTACTTC.

J is TRBJ1-1 and V is TRBV9; tentatively, D is TRBD1 (5 bases). Trimming removed 3 bases at V and 7 bases at J, with 16 bases between. The V gene's germline CDR1 is SGDLS and CDR2 YYNGEE. The CDR3 is 14 amino acids. The CDR3 nucleotides read TGTGCCAGCAGCGCACAGAGTGGGGCTAATGAAGCTTTCTTT. The encoded protein is CASSAQSGANEAFF.

The sample holds many counts of this clonotype. The rearrangement links TRBV20-1 to TRBJ1-5, with 10 bases lining up with TRBD1. The ends lost 5 bases at V and 7 bases at J; junction bases unmatched: 8. The CDR3 length is 14 residues. Germline lookup yields CDR1 DFQATT and CDR2 SNEGSKA (reference sequence). The CDR3 spells CSAPGQGGRQPQHF. CDR3 DNA sequence: TGCAGTGCTCCTGGACAGGGGGGTAGGCAGCCCCAGCATTTT.

This clonotype has a count of ten or more. This chain's CDR3 is CASTLDTAGEKLFF. CDR3 sequence (DNA): TGCGCCAGCACTCTGGACACTGCGGGTGAAAAACTGTTTTTT. The chain uses TRBV5-1 and TRBJ1-4, with a weak D call TRBD1 (5 bases). CDR1 is SGHRS and CDR2 is YFSETQ in the germline V gene. There are 14 residues in the CDR3. V was trimmed by 6 bases and J by 7 bases, leaving 16 bases between them. Supplemented by reference TRBV5-1 and TRBJ1-4, the full variable domain reads KAGVTQTPRYLIKTRGQQVTLSCSPISGHRSVSWYQQTPGQGLQFLFEYFSETQRNKGNFPGRFSGRQFSNSRSEMNVSTLELGDSALYLCASTLDTAGEKLFFGSGTQLSVL.

V is TRBV29-1 and J is TRBJ1-2; unclear D gene. This CDR3 contains 13 residues. Germline loops: CDR1 SQVTM, CDR2 ANQGSEA. Trimming took 1 base from V and 4 from J, leaving 10 bases between them. This CDR3 reads CSVEVRSGYGYTF. The CDR3 nucleotides read TGCAGCGTTGAAGTTCGCTCAGGCTATGGCTACACCTTC.

This clonotype occurred many times. The chain couples TRBV5-1 to TRBJ2-5; perhaps TRBD1 as D (5 bases). Germline V lookup: CDR1 SGHRS, CDR2 YFSETQ. Trimming pared 5 bases from V and 4 bases from J, leaving 15 bases between. The CDR3 has 14 residues. Here the CDR3 reads CASRLGHGRETQYF. The CDR3 bases are TGCGCCAGCAGATTAGGACACGGACGAGAGACCCAGTACTTC.

This chain links TRBV20-1 with TRBJ2-5; 8 nucleotides line up with TRBD2. After removal of 3 bases from V and 1 base from J, the junction contained 10 bases not matched to a gene. This CDR3 region has 16 residues. Germline loops: CDR1 DFQATT, CDR2 SNEGSKA (reference sequence). The CDR3 DNA reads TGCAGTGCTAGTCGAGCGGGAGCGGGGACCCAAGAGACCCAGTACTTC. Protein: CSASRAGAGTQETQYF.

The table lists this clonotype with many counts. Here the CDR3 reads CAISGTGLSSYEQYF. The CDR3 nucleotides read TGTGCCATCAGCGGGACAGGCCTGAGCTCCTACGAGCAGTACTTC. The rearrangement links TRBV10-3 to TRBJ2-7; 8 nucleotides agree with TRBD1. Germline trimming cut 6 bases from V and 0 bases from J; bases unmatched to any gene: 7. This CDR3 contains 15 residues. Per germline, CDR1 ENHRY and CDR2 SYGVKD.